The source of this T cell receptor beta chain is a study of blood T cells in healthy people across ages. Worth noting for this clonotype: Its antigen is unknown.

A second about 6 to 12 cycle PCR used barcoded and J-beta primers. A template-switch adaptor containing 12 random nucleotides labeled each cDNA molecule. TCRdb re-called the 5' RACE reads with MiXCR, one entry per CDR3 protein. Among roughly 1.6 million distinct CDR3 sequences listed, roughly 30% were seen once. Study observations and caveats: There were more naive CD4+ cells and higher diversity in long-lived donors than in aged donors. The unsorted PBMCs prevented any conclusive comparison of naive versus antigen-experienced cells.

V shed 2 bases and J 11 bases; nucleotides not matched to a gene: 7. The CDR3 has 13 residues. Researchers isolated at least 7 million PBMCs per sample. The J gene is TRBJ2-3, the V gene TRBV12-3 or TRBV12-4, with 7 nucleotides matching TRBD1. The sequence derives from a woman in her thirties in good health. The sequencing input was blood. This CDR3 is CASSLNRQGWQYF. CDR3 DNA: TGTGCCAGCAGTTTAAACCGACAGGGATGGCAGTATTTT.